The clone carrying this T cell receptor beta chain was seen repeatedly, ten times or more. The data were taken from a study of T-cell reconstitution after alpha-beta-depleted transplantation in children. Researchers prepared the TCRbeta library using unique molecular identifiers, the study reports. TCRdb itself ran the PCR reads through MiXCR, one entry per CDR3 protein. The table shows 150,000 to 200,000 distinct CDR3 sequences, with 6% to 7% occurring only once. Trimming shortened V by 2 bases and J by 0 bases, and 17 bases separated the two germline ends. The CDR3 has 17 amino acids. The V gene's germline CDR1 is SGHRS and CDR2 YFSETQ.

This clonotype was sampled from a human donor who donated a stem cell graft to a child with Wiskott-Aldrich syndrome. The rearrangement joins TRBV5-1 to TRBJ1-1, with a tentative D call TRBD1 (5 bases). The sequencing here drew on PBMCs from the stem cell graft donor, taken from the stem cell graft. DNA for the CDR3: TGCGCCAGCAGCTTACCCCGGGACCCGGGGATGAACACTGAAGCTTTCTTT. Protein sequence: CASSLPRDPGMNTEAFF.